This entry is about one T cell receptor (beta chain). Its antigen remains unknown. The record originates from a study of T cells after posttransplantation cyclophosphamide. Findings and caveats of the study: Tissue-infiltrating T cells from skin or gut overlapped little with blood T cells. Recipient CMV seropositivity and CMV reactivation strongly tracked TRB clonality.

The data were produced by immunoSEQ multiplex PCR, yet TCRdb's version contains in-frame clones alone and is incomplete. The sample yields under 20,000 clones, roughly 80% seen once. V lost 4 bases to trimming and J lost 2 bases, with 8 bases between them. CDR1 SEHNR and CDR2 FQNEAQ come from the germline V gene (reference sequence). CDR3 size: 13 residues. This clonotype was obtained from a man younger than 45 in good health and a related stem cell transplant donor. The sequencing input was memory CD4+ T cells sorted from blood. The chain joins TRBV7-9 to TRBJ1-2; D is ambiguous. The CDR3 region is CASSYDGNYGYTF. The CDR3, as DNA: TGTGCCAGCAGCTACGACGGGAACTATGGCTACACCTTC.